This T cell receptor (beta chain) was profiled in a study of blood T cell repertoires in COVID-19. The wider study: Samples taken during acute and convalescent COVID-19 were collected in the United States, Italy and Spain. T cells, B-cell-depleted T cells, or PBMCs provided the cDNA or gDNA that served as material.

This clone was detected once. Per the authors' pipeline: Amplification of reference gene primers provided the estimated nucleated cell counts. Generated by immunoSEQ multiplex PCR, the TCRdb table keeps only in-frame clones and is missing some. For V, J and clone size, that table is used; D and trimming come from the DNA. Of over 250,000 clones listed, more than 90% are singletons. The source material was peripheral blood. The clonotype comes from a person between 18 and 30 years old with COVID-19, enrolled during active disease.

The CDR3 is CASSIEHSSYEQYF. The CDR3 bases are TGTGCCAGTAGTATAGAACACAGCTCCTACGAGCAGTACTTC. The chain links TRBV19 to TRBJ2-7; D remains ambiguous. CDR1 and CDR2 from the germline V gene are LNHDA and SQIVND (reference sequence). This CDR3 is built from 14 residues. V gave up 0 bases and J gave up 0 bases, with 6 bases separating them.